This T cell receptor (beta chain) was sequenced during a study of control samples from healthy donors and cancer patients. TCRdb's table, derived via immunoSEQ multiplex PCR, lists solely in-frame clones and lacks some. The sample lists 150,000 to 200,000 clones, 90% to 95% seen once, with more than 1.3% in the top ten. Germline-derived CDR1 and CDR2 are LGHDT and YNNKEL (reference sequence). V was pared by 0 bases and J by 5 bases, with 22 bases between. The length of the CDR3 is 18 residues. The sequenced sample consisted of blood. The J gene is TRBJ1-1, the V gene TRBV3-1 (or the pseudogene TRBV3-2); no clear D gene. This sequence originates from a woman in her 30s in good health. The CDR3 DNA sequence: TGTGCCAGCAGCCAAGAAAGCGGGTCTACGATTTATTGGACTGAAGCTTTCTTT. Encoded protein: CASSQESGSTIYWTEAFF.